This T cell receptor beta chain appears in the sequencing data of a study of T-cell memory formation after mild COVID-19. General study results and limits: Memory sampled before infection contained some responding clones, suggesting cross-reactive memory joined. Clones that contracted from day 15 to 85 had balanced CD4/CD8; later expanders were CD4+ biased.

TCRdb reprocessed the 5' RACE reads with MiXCR, giving one entry per CDR3 protein. The sample has 250,000 to 350,000 distinct CDR3 sequences, over 11% seen once. This clonotype occurred a few times. Its antigen is unknown. The CDR3 has 13 residues. V was trimmed by 5 bases and J by 2 bases, leaving 9 bases between them. Germline V gives CDR1 SEHNR, CDR2 FQNEAQ (reference sequence). The chain carries TRBV7-9 and TRBJ1-1, with D unclear. The TCR originated in a man younger than 30 who had mild COVID-19 (a few samples of this study predate the infection). Cell type and time point are not known. The source material was PBMCs or a T cell subset sorted from them (not recorded which). The CDR3 is CASSRSENTEAFF. The DNA for the CDR3 is TGTGCCAGCAGCAGGTCAGAAAACACTGAAGCTTTCTTT.